This TCR beta chain was sequenced for a study of blood T cell repertoires in COVID-19. Study background: Researchers got acute and convalescent COVID-19 samples from the United States, Italy and Spain.

The V end lost 4 bases, the J end lost 2 bases, and 15 bases lay between the germline ends. This CDR3 has 16 amino acids. CDR1 and CDR2 (germline): SGHVS, FQNEAQ. Assay used: immunoSEQ multiplex PCR; TCRdb lists only in-frame clones, some missing. The data hold tens of thousands of clones, with over 85% observed a single time. The sample taken for sequencing was peripheral blood. This chain joins TRBV7-8 and TRBJ1-5; D unresolved. The sequence was obtained from a male donor with active COVID-19. CDR3 in DNA: TGTGCCAGCAGCTCCTACGCGGGGAGGGGCAATCAGCCCCAGCATTTT. Protein: CASSSYAGRGNQPQHF. The full variable domain, with the rest looked up from reference TRBV7-8 and TRBJ1-5, is GAGVSQSPRYKVAKRGQDVALRCDPISGHVSLFWYQQALGQGPEFLTYFQNEAQLDKSGLPSDRFFAERPEGSVSTLKIQRTQQEDSAVYLCASSSYAGRGNQPQHFGDGTRLSIL.